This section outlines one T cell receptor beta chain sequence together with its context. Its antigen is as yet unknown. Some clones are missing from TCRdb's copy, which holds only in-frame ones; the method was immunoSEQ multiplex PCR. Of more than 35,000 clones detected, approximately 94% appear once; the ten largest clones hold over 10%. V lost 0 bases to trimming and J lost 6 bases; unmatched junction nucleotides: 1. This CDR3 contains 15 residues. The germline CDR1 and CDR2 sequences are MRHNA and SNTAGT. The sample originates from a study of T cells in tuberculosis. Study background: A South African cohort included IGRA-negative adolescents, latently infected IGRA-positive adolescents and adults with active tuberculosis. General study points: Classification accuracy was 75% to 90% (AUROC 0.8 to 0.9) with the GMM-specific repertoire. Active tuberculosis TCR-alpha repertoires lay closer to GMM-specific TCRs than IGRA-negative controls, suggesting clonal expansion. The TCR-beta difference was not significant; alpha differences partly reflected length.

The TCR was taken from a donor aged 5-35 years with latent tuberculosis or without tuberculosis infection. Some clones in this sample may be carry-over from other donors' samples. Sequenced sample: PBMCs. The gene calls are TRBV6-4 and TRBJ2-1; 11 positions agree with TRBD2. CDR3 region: CASSDSSGGANEQFF. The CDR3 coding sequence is TGTGCCAGCAGTGACTCTAGCGGGGGGGCCAATGAGCAGTTCTTC.